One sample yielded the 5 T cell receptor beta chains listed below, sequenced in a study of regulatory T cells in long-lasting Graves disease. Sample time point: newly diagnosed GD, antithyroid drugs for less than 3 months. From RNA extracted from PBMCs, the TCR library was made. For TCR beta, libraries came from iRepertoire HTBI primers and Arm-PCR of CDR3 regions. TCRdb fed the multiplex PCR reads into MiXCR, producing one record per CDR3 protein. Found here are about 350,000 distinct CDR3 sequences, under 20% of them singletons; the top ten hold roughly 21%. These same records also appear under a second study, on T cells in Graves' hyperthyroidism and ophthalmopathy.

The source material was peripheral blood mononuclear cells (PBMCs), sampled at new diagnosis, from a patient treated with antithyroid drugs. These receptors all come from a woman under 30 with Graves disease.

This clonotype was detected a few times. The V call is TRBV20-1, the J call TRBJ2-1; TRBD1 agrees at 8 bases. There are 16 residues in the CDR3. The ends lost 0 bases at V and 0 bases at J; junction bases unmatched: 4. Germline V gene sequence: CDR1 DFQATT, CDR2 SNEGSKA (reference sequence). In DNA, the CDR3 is TGCAGTGCTAGAGATCGGGACAGGAGCTCCTACAATGAGCAGTTCTTC. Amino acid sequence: CSARDRDRSSYNEQFF.

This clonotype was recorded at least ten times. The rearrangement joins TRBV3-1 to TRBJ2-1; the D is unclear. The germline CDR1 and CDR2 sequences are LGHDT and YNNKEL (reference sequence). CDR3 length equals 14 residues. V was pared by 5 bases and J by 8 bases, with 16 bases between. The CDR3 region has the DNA TGTGCCAGCAGCGCCCGCCATTCCCGGGATGAGCAGTTCTTC. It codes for CASSARHSRDEQFF.

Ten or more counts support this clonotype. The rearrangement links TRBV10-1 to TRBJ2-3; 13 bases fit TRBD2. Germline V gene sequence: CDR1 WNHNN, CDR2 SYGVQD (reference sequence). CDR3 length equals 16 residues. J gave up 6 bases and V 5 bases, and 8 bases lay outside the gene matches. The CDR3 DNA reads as TGCGCCAGCAGTCCTTGGACTAGCGGGAGAGGGGATACGCAGTATTTT. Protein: CASSPWTSGRGDTQYF.

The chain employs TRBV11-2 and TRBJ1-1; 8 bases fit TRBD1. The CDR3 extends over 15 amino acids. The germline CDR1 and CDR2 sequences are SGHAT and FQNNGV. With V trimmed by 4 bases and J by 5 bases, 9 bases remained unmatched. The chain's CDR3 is CASSSRTGRGTEAFF. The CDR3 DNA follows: TGTGCCAGCAGCTCTCGGACAGGGCGGGGAACTGAAGCTTTCTTT. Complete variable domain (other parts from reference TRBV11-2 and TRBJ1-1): EAGVAQSPRYKIIEKRQSVAFWCNPISGHATLYWYQQILGQGPKLLIQFQNNGVVDDSQLPKDRFSAERLKGVDSTLKIQPAKLEDSAVYLCASSSRTGRGTEAFFGQGTRLTVV.

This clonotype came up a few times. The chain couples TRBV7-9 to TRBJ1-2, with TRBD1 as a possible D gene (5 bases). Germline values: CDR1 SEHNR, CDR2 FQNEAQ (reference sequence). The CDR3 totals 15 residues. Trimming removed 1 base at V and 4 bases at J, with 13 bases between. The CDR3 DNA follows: TGTGCCAGCAGCTTAGGAGATGGGGGAATCTATGGCTACACCTTC. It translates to CASSLGDGGIYGYTF.